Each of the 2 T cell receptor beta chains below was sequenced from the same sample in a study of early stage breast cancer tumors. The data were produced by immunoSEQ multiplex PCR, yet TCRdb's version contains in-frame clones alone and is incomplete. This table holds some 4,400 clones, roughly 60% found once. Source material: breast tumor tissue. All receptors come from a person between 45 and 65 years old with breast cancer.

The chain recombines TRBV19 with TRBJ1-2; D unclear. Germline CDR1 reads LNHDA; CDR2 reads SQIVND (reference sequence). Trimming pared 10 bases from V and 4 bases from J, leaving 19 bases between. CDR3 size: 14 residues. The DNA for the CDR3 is TGTGCCACCTCCAAGGAGCTTACATCCTATGGCTACACCTTC. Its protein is CATSKELTSYGYTF.

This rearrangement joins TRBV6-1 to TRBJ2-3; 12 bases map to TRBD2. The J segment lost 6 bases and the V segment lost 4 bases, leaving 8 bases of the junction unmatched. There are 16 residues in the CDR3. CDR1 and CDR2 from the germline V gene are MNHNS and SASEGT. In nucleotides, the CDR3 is TGTGCCAGCAGTGGGTCACTAGCGGGGGGCAGGGATACGCAGTATTTT. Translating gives CASSGSLAGGRDTQYF.